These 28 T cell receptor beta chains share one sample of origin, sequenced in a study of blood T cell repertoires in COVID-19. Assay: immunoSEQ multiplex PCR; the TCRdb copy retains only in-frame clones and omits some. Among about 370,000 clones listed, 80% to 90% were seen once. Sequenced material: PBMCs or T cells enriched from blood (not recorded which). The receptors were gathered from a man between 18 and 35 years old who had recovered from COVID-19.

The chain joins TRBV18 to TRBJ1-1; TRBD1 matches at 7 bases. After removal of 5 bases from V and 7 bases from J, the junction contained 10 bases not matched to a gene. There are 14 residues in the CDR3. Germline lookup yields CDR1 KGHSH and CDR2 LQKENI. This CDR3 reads CASSTGEIWGEAFF. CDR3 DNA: TGTGCCAGCTCAACAGGGGAAATATGGGGTGAAGCTTTCTTT. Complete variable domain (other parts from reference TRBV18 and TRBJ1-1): NAGVMQNPRHLVRRRGQEARLRCSPMKGHSHVYWYRQLPEEGLKFMVYLQKENIIDESGMPKERFSAEFPKEGPSILRIQQVVRGDSAAYFCASSTGEIWGEAFFGQGTRLTVV.

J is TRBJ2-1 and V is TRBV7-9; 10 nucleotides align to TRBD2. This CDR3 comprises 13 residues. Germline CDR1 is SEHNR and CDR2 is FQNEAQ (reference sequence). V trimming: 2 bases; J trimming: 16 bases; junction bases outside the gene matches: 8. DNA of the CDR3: TGTGCCAGCAGCTTAAGTATTACTAGCGGGGTATTCTTC. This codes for CASSLSITSGVFF.

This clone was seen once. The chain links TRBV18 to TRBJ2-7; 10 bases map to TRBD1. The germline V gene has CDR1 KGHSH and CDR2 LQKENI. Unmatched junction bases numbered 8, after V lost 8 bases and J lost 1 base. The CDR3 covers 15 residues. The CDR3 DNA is TGTGCCAGCGGAGGGGGGACAGGGGTTTCCTACGAGCAGTACTTC. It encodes CASGGGTGVSYEQYF.

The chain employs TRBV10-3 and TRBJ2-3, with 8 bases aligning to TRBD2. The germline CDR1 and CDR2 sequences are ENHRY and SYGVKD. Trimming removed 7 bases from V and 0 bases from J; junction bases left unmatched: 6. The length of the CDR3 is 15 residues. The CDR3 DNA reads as TGTGCCATCAATCGGGGGGGCCAAAGCACAGATACGCAGTATTTT. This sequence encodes CAINRGGQSTDTQYF.

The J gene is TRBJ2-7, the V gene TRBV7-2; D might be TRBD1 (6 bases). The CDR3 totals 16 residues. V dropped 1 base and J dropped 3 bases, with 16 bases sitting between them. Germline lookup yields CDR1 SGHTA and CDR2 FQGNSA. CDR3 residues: CASSLEVLWTDYEQYF. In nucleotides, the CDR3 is TGTGCCAGCAGCTTAGAGGTATTGTGGACAGACTACGAGCAGTACTTC.

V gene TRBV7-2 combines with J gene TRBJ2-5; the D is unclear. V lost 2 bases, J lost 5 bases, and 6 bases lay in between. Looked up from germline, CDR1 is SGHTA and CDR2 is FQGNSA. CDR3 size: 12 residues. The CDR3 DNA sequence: TGTGCCAGCAGCTTATATCGGGAGACCCAGTACTTC. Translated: CASSLYRETQYF.

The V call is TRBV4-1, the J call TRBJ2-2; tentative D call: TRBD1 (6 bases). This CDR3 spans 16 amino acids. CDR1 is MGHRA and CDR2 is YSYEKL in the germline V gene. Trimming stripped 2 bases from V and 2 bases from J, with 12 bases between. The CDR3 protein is CASSQNSGTNTGELFF. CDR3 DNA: TGCGCCAGCAGCCAAAATTCCGGGACAAACACCGGGGAGCTGTTTTTT.

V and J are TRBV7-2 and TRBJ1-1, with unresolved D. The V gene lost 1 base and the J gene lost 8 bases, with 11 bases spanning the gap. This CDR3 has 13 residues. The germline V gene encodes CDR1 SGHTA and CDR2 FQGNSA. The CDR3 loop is CASSLVRDLEAFF. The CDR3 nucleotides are TGTGCCAGCAGCTTAGTGCGGGATTTAGAAGCTTTCTTT.

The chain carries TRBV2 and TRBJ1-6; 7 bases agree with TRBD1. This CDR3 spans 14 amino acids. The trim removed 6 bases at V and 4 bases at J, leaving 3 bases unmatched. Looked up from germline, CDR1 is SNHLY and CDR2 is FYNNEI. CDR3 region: CASRGDSYNSPLHF. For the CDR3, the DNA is TGTGCCAGCAGGGGGGACAGTTATAATTCACCCCTCCACTTT.

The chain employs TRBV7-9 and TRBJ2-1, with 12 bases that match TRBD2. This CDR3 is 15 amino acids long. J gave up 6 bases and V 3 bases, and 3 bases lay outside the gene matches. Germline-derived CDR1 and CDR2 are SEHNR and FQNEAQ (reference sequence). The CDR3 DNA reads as TGTGCCAGCAGCTTCCCGACTAGCGGGAGCAATGAGCAGTTCTTC. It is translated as CASSFPTSGSNEQFF.

The CDR3 loop reads CASSSGQGRTEAFF. DNA of the CDR3: TGTGCCAGCAGTTCTGGACAGGGACGCACTGAAGCTTTCTTT. The chain recombines TRBV28 with TRBJ1-1; TRBD1 aligns across 8 bases. Germline CDR1 and CDR2: MDHEN and SYDVKM. CDR3 length equals 14 residues. V lost 4 bases and J lost 4; bases outside the gene matches: 5.

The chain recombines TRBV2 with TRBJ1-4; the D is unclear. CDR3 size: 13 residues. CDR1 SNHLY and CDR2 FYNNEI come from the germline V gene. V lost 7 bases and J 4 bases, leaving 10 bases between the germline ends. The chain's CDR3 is CASIRRNNEKLFF. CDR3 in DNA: TGTGCCAGCATTCGGAGGAATAATGAAAAACTGTTTTTT.

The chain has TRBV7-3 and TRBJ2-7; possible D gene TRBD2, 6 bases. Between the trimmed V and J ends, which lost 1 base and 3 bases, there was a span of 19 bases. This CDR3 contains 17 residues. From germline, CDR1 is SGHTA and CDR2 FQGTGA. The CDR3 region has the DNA TGTGCCAGCAGCTTAAGTAGGCGGGGATTCGAGCGCTACGAGCAGTACTTC. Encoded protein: CASSLSRRGFERYEQYF.

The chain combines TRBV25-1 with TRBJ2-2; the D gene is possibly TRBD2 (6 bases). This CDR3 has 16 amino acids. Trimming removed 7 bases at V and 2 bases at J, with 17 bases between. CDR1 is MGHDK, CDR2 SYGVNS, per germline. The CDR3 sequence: CASTGGLNRNTGELFF. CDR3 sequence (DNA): TGTGCCAGCACCGGAGGACTAAATCGCAACACCGGGGAGCTGTTTTTT. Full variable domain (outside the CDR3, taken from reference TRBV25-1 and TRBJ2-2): EADIYQTPRYLVIGTGKKITLECSQTMGHDKMYWYQQDPGMELHLIHYSYGVNSTEKGDLSSESTVSRIRTEHFPLTLESARPSHTSQYLCASTGGLNRNTGELFFGEGSRLTVL.

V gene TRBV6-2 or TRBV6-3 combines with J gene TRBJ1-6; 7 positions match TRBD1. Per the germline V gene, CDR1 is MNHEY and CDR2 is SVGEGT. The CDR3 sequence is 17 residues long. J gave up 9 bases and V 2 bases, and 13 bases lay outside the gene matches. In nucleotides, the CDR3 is TGTGCCAGCAGTTACATCTCGACGAACAGGGGCTCTTCACCCCTCCACTTT. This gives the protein CASSYISTNRGSSPLHF.

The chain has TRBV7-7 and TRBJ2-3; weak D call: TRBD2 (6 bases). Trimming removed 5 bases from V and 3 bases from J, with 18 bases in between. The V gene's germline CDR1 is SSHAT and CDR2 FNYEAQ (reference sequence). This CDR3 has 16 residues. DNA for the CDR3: TGTGCCAGCAGCCTCACTTCGAGGCGGGGAACAGATACGCAGTATTTT. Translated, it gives CASSLTSRRGTDTQYF.

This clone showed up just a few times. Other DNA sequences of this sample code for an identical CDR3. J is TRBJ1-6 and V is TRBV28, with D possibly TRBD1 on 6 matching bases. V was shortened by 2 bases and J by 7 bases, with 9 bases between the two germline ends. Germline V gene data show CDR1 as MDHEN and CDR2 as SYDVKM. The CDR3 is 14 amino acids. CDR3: CASSLGQGNSPLHF. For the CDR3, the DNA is TGTGCCAGCAGTTTAGGCCAGGGGAATTCACCCCTCCACTTT.

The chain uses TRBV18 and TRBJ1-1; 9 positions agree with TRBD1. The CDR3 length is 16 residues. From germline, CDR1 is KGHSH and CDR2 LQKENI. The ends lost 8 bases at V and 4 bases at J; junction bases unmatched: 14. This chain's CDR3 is CASALTGGTGFTEAFF. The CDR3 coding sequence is TGTGCCAGCGCCCTTACAGGGGGCACAGGTTTCACTGAAGCTTTCTTT. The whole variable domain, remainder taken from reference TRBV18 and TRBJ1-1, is NAGVMQNPRHLVRRRGQEARLRCSPMKGHSHVYWYRQLPEEGLKFMVYLQKENIIDESGMPKERFSAEFPKEGPSILRIQQVVRGDSAAYFCASALTGGTGFTEAFFGQGTRLTVV.

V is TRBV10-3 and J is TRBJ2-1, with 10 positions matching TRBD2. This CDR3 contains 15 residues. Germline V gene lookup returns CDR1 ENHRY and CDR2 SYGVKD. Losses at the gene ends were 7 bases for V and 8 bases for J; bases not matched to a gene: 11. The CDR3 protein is CAITRSGGATDEQFF. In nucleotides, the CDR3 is TGTGCCATCACGAGGAGCGGGGGGGCGACTGATGAGCAGTTCTTC.

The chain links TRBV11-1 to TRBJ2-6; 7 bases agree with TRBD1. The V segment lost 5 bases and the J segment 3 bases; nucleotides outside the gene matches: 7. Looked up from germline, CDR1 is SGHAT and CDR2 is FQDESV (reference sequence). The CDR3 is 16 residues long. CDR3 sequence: CASSPSTGFGANVLTF. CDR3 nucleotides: TGTGCCAGCAGCCCATCGACAGGGTTTGGGGCCAACGTCCTGACTTTC.

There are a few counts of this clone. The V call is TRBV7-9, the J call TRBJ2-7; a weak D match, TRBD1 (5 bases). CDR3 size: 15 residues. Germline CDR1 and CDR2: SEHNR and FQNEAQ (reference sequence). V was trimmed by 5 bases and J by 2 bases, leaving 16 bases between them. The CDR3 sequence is CASSPSQGLAYEQYF. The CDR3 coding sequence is TGTGCCAGCAGCCCTTCCCAGGGCTTGGCCTACGAGCAGTACTTC.

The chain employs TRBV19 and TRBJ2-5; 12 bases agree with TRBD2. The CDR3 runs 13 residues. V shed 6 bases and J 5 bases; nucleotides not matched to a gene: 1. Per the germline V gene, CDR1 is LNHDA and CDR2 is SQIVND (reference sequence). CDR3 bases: TGTGCCAGTAGGCTAGCGGGGGGGGAGACCCAGTACTTC. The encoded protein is CASRLAGGETQYF.

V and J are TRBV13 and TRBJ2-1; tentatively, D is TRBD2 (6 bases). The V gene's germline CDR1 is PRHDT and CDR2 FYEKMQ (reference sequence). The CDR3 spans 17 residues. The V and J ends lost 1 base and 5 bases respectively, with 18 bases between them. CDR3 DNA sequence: TGTGCCAGCAGCTTAGAATACTTGGGAGGTTATCACAATGAGCAGTTCTTC. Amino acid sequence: CASSLEYLGGYHNEQFF.

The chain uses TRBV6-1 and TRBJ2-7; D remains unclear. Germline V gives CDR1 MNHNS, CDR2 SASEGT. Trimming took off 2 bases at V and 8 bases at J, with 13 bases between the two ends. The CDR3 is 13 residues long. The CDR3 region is CASSEREAIKQYF. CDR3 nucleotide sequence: TGTGCCAGCAGTGAACGTGAAGCAATAAAGCAGTACTTC.

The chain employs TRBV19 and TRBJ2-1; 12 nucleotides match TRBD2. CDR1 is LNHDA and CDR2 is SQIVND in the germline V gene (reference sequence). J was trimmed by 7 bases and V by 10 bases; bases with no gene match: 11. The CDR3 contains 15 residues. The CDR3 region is CATLATSGGLNEQFF. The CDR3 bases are TGTGCCACCCTCGCGACTAGCGGGGGCCTTAATGAGCAGTTCTTC.

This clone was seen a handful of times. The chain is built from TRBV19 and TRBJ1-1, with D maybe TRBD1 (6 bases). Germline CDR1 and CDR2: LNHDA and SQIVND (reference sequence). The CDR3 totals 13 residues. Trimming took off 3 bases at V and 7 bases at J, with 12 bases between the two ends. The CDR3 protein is CASSIRGGNEAFF. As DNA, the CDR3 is TGTGCCAGTAGTATCCGTGGGGGCAATGAAGCTTTCTTT.

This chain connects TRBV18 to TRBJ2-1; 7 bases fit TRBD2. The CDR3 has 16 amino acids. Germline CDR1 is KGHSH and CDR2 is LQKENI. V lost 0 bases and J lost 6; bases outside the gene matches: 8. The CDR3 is CASSPPGGSPVNEQFF. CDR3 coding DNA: TGTGCCAGCTCACCACCGGGCGGGAGCCCAGTCAATGAGCAGTTCTTC.

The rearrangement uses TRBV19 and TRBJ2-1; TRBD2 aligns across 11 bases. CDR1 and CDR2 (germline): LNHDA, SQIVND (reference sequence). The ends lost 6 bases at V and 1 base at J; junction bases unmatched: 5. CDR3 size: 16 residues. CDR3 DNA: TGTGCCAGTAGCAGGGGACTAGCGGATTCCTACAATGAGCAGTTCTTC. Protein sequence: CASSRGLADSYNEQFF.